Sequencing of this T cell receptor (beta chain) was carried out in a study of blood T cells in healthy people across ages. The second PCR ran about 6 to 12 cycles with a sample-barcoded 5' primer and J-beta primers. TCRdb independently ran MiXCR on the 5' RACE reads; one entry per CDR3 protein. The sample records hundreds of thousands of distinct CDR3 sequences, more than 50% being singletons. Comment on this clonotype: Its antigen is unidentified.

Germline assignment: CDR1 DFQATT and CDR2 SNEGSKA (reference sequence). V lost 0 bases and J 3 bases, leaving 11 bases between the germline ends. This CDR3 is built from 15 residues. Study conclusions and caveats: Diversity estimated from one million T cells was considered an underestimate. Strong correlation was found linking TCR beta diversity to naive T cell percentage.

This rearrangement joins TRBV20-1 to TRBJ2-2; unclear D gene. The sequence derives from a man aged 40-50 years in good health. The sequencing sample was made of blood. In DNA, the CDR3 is TGCAGTGCTAGAGATGAGACACCCGACACCGGGGAGCTGTTTTTT. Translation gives CSARDETPDTGELFF.